The present entry profiles one T cell receptor beta chain with its context. Its antigen is unknown. The sample has other DNA sequences that encode this CDR3 too. The donors, nominally healthy at sampling, likely had unrecorded immune exposures. The entry originates in a study of cytomegalovirus exposure and HLA in healthy donors. Findings of the study overall: In a later analysis, V- and J-gene trimming of beta chains associated with a DCLRE1C missense variant, replicated independently. Accurate prediction of most subjects' HLA-A and HLA-B alleles from TCR beta sequences was reported.

Primers for the PCR totalled 60 Vbeta and 13 Jbeta. Sequencing used immunoSEQ multiplex PCR; TCRdb keeps in-frame clones, though not all of them. The sample lists approximately 130,000 clones; 85% were seen once. The clonotype originates from a woman in her thirties in good health and CMV-seropositive. The sequenced material came from PBMCs.

The CDR3 here is CASSVDSSYEQYF. The DNA of the CDR3 is TGTGCCAGCAGCGTAGACTCCTCCTACGAGCAGTACTTC. The genes are TRBV9 and TRBJ2-7; no firm D call. The CDR3 has 13 residues. The V gene's germline CDR1 is SGDLS and CDR2 YYNGEE. V lost 0 bases, J lost 0 bases, and 4 bases lay in between. The full variable domain, its missing parts supplied by reference TRBV9 and TRBJ2-7, is DSGVTQTPKHLITATGQRVTLRCSPRSGDLSVYWYQQSLDQGLQFLIQYYNGEERAKGNILERFSAQQFPDLHSELNLSSLELGDSALYFCASSVDSSYEQYFGPGTRLTVT.